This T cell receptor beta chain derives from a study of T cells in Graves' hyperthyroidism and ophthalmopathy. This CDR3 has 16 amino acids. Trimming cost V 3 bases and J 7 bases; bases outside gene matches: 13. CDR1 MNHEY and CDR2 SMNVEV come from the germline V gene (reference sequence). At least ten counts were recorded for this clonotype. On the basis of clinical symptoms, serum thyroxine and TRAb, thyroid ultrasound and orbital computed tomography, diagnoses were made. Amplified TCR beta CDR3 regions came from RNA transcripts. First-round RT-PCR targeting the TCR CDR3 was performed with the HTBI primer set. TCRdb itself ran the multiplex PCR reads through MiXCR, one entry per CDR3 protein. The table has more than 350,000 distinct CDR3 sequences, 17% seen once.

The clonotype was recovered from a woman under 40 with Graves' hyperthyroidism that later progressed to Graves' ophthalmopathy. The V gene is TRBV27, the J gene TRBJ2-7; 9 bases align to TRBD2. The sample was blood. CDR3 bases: TGTGCCAGCAGTTTTATGGGTGTAGCGGGAGTGAGAGAGCAGTACTTC. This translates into CASSFMGVAGVREQYF.